This T cell receptor beta chain originates from a study of blood T cells in healthy people across ages (dated by TCRdb to between 2015 and 2016). For the wider study: In model experiments, template switching captured about one uniquely barcoded TCR beta cDNA molecule for every two T cells. Four age groups were formed from the donors: young (average approximately 15 years), middle-aged (more than 35), aged (approximately 60) and long-lived (82). To track age-related changes in TCR beta repertoire diversity, the study relied on deep sequencing normalized with unique cDNA molecular identifiers. Using the same blood draw, the study looked at two additional independent replicas of 1 million unique cDNA reads for two donors, one aged 18 to 30 and the other aged 80 or older. Donors of different ages were randomly distributed across sequencing lanes to avoid experimental bias. Points the paper makes about the study in general: Estimates of total diversity based on one million sequenced T cells were regarded as lower bounds and as underestimates. There was a strong correlation between observed TCR beta diversity and the percentage of naive T cells measured by flow cytometry. As age increased, observed TCR beta diversity per million T cells dropped in a roughly linear way, and a significant reduction was already evident by age around 41. The CMV infection status of donors was not known, potentially confounding age-related changes in expanded clonotypes. Since profiling was done on bulk unsorted PBMCs, naive and antigen-experienced compartments could not be conclusively compared. The long-lived group showed more naive CD4+ T cells, fewer expanded clones and increased TCR diversity than the aged group, suggesting age selection.

Systemically healthy Caucasian individuals from Russia, roughly 40 in total and aged roughly 6 to 95 years, were included as donors. Around 9.9 milliliters of peripheral blood were collected from each donor into EDTA-treated Vacutainer tubes. Ficoll-Paque density-gradient centrifugation was used to isolate PBMCs, with at least 6.5 million per sample. Trizol reagent was used to extract total RNA from the PBMCs, yielding at least 6 micrograms per sample. The percentages of naive CD45RAhigh/CD27high T cells were determined by flow cytometry on a PBMC aliquot from every donor. CDR1 and CDR2 were assigned from the germline V gene (reference sequence) as SEHNR and FQNEAQ. From the cysteine up to the phenylalanine, the CDR3 has a length of 19 residues. CDR3 DNA is the only sequence kept; it has 57 bases, read in frame from the first base. V is cut back by 2 bases and J by 1 base, with 9 bases in the junction unmatched.

Libraries came from 5' RACE. The sample was run on an Illumina HiSeq 2500. A second roughly 7 to 11 cycle PCR used a sample-barcoded 5' primer and a J-beta primer mix. Each TCR beta cDNA molecule received a unique molecular identifier from a template-switch 5' adaptor carrying 12 random nucleotides. Each sample yielded at least 3 million CDR3-containing paired-end reads. The Mint cDNA synthesis kit, primed by a TRBC-specific oligonucleotide, was used to synthesize first-strand cDNA from all RNA. Following uracil-DNA glycosylase treatment, all cDNA underwent a first 18-cycle PCR with the universal primers M1SS and BC2_uni_R. The source study handled its data this way. Normalization of each sample was performed by random selection of 1 million high-quality reads, each carrying a distinct molecular identifier. Reads with shared molecular identifiers were discarded instead of being binned into consensus sequences. MiTCR, with a Q25 quality threshold and the strictest error-elimination algorithm, was used for CDR3 identification, clonotype clustering and error correction. A nonparametric unseen species model with Euler transformation was used to estimate lower-bound total TCR beta diversity. The public reads were run again by TCRdb, first through fastp at Q25 and then through MiXCR, and only productive beta chains were kept. Every entry covers one CDR3 protein and lists the most common genes and DNA from its rows. The V and J calls, along with clone size, are taken from TCRdb and not from the paper's own processing. The sample includes roughly 800,000 distinct CDR3 sequences, with more than 45% observed a single time. The top ten hold approximately 20% of the sample.

Points on this clonotype: Its antigen remains undetermined. Base qualities were left out, and no much larger clone turns up one base away.

Sequences were obtained from blood. The clonotype originates from a man aged 25-40 years in good health. Recombination connected TRBV7-9 to TRBJ2-7; 15 junctional bases match TRBD2. This receptor carries the CDR3 CASSLRGQGLAGGSYEQYF. Read as DNA, the sequence is TGTGCCAGCAGCTTAAGGGGCCAGGGACTAGCGGGGGGATCCTACGAGCAGTACTTC.